The 6 T cell receptor beta chains presented below share a single source sample, sequenced in a study of blood T cells in healthy people across ages. The use of a sample-barcoded 5' primer and a J-beta primer mix characterized a second PCR of roughly 7 to 11 cycles. From the 5' RACE reads, TCRdb called clonotypes with MiXCR, one entry per CDR3 protein. The table records around 1,700,000 distinct CDR3 sequences, 28% of them present only once. The sequenced sample consisted of blood. These receptors originate from a woman younger than 45 in good health.

The gene calls are TRBV18 and TRBJ2-7, with D tentatively TRBD1 (6 bases). From germline, CDR1 is KGHSH and CDR2 LQKENI. V shed 2 bases and J shed 9 bases, with 11 bases lying between them. This CDR3 spans 12 amino acids. CDR3 in DNA: TGTGCCAGCTCACCAGGGGGCGACGGGCAGTACTTC. Translating gives CASSPGGDGQYF.

A word on this clonotype: The junction shows a germline mismatch at one end, possibly a read error. V usage is TRBV5-8 and J usage is TRBJ2-5; possible D gene TRBD2, 5 bases. This CDR3 comprises 15 residues. Germline V gives CDR1 SGHTS, CDR2 YDEGEE. The chain's CDR3 is CTSSRRGLLEETQYF. CDR3 nucleotides: TGTACCAGCAGCCGGCGAGGGCTCTTGGAAGAGACCCAGTACTTC.

In this sample, this clonotype turned up a few times. The V and J genes are TRBV20-1 and TRBJ2-7, with 8 bases matching TRBD1. Trimming at V came to 3 bases and at J to 3 bases, leaving 7 bases not matched to a gene. Germline lookup yields CDR1 DFQATT and CDR2 SNEGSKA (reference sequence). The CDR3 sequence is 14 residues long. CDR3 protein: CSASFGTGNYEQYF. In DNA, the CDR3 is TGCAGTGCTAGTTTTGGGACAGGTAACTACGAGCAGTACTTC.

The chain employs TRBV20-1 and TRBJ1-1; D may be TRBD1 (5 bases). Trimming removed 5 bases from V and 2 bases from J, with 12 bases in between. The V gene's germline CDR1 is DFQATT and CDR2 SNEGSKA (reference sequence). The CDR3 has 13 amino acids. As DNA, the CDR3 is TGCAGTGCTGGAGGGGTAATAAACACTGAAGCTTTCTTT. Amino acids: CSAGGVINTEAFF.

The chain employs TRBV28 and TRBJ2-7; D gene uncertain. CDR3 length equals 15 residues. Per the germline V gene, CDR1 is MDHEN and CDR2 is SYDVKM. Trimming pared 5 bases from V and 3 bases from J, leaving 17 bases between. The CDR3 DNA reads as TGTGCCAGCAGTACCCCCCGGGCTCTCCTCTACGAGCAGTACTTC. Amino acid sequence: CASSTPRALLYEQYF. The full variable domain, rest sourced from reference TRBV28 and TRBJ2-7, is DVKVTQSSRYLVKRTGEKVFLECVQDMDHENMFWYRQDPGLGLRLIYFSYDVKMKEKGDIPEGYSVSREKKERFSLILESASTNQTSMYLCASSTPRALLYEQYFGPGTRLTVT.

This clonotype was detected a few times. The chain recombines TRBV6-5 with TRBJ1-4, with a tentative D call TRBD1 (6 bases). V shed 0 bases and J shed 5 bases, with 16 bases lying between them. The CDR3 contains 17 residues. Germline CDR1 and CDR2: MNHEY and SVGAGI. DNA of the CDR3: TGTGCCAGCAGTTACTCGCGGTACGGGGGCGTAAATGAAAAACTGTTTTTT. Translation: CASSYSRYGGVNEKLFF.